Included here is one T cell receptor (beta chain) sequence, with context. This sample was taken from a study of glioma-infiltrating T cells after dendritic cell vaccination. Libraries were prepared by immunoSEQ multiplex PCR; TCRdb keeps only in-frame clonotypes and omits some of them. The sample has fewer than 25,000 clones, roughly 78% seen once. The V end lost 2 bases, the J end lost 1 base, and 5 bases lay between the germline ends. The germline V gene has CDR1 SEHNR and CDR2 FQNEAQ (reference sequence). The CDR3 contains 13 residues. This receptor was taken from a human donor with glioblastoma. This chain joins TRBV7-9 and TRBJ1-1; a weak D match, TRBD1 (5 bases). The sample in question was blood, obtained before dendritic cell vaccination. DNA of the CDR3: TGTGCCAGCAGCTTACAGGGGAACACTGAAGCTTTCTTT. This codes for CASSLQGNTEAFF.